This T cell receptor (beta chain) was sequenced in a study of PD-1 blockade in classical Hodgkin lymphoma. Notes on the study in general: Baseline TCR diversity was reportedly lower in newly diagnosed patients than in healthy donors. It was reported as lower still in relapsed/refractory patients.

At least ten counts were recorded for this clone. What it binds is not known. The data were produced by immunoSEQ multiplex PCR, yet TCRdb's version contains in-frame clones alone and is incomplete. The profile shows about 110,000 clones, 70% to 90% of them singletons. The V and J ends lost 8 bases and 2 bases respectively, with 13 bases between them. Germline loops: CDR1 SNHLY, CDR2 FYNNEI. The CDR3 consists of 13 residues. Every one of the patients relapsed after autologous stem cell transplantation (brentuximab vedotin exposure was variable). The receptor was isolated from a human donor with classical Hodgkin lymphoma. The sample was peripheral blood mononuclear cells (PBMCs), taken before the second cycle of nivolumab. The chain links TRBV2 to TRBJ2-7; the D is unclear. This CDR3 reads CASAALGTYEQYF. The CDR3 DNA sequence: TGTGCCAGCGCAGCTCTGGGTACCTACGAGCAGTACTTC.